Each of the 26 T cell receptor beta chains below was sequenced from the same sample in a study of regulatory T cells in long-lasting Graves disease. Arm-PCR of CDR3 regions and iRepertoire HTBI primers were the basis on which TCR beta libraries were built. TCRdb used MiXCR to reprocess the multiplex PCR reads, holding one entry per CDR3 protein. The sample gives some 340,000 distinct CDR3 sequences, 20% to 25% of which show up once; approximately 28% is in the top ten. The time point was: persistent/refractory GD, antithyroid drugs over 5 years with positive TRAb. The TCR library was prepared using RNA isolated from PBMCs. Sequencing used peripheral blood mononuclear cells (PBMCs), obtained when the disease was refractory, from a patient treated with antithyroid drugs. These TCRs come from a woman aged 40-49 years with Graves disease.

This clonotype was seen at least ten times. CDR3 bases: TGTGCCAGCAGGTCCCTGACAGGGGGCTGGACTGAAGCTTTCTTT. This sequence encodes CASRSLTGGWTEAFF. The genes are TRBV28 and TRBJ1-1; 10 bases line up with TRBD1. The CDR3 covers 15 residues. Germline V gene data show CDR1 as MDHEN and CDR2 as SYDVKM. After removal of 6 bases from V and 5 bases from J, the junction contained 9 bases not matched to a gene.

This clonotype has just a few counts. The chain links TRBV11-2 to TRBJ2-3; tentative D call: TRBD2 (6 bases). The germline V and J ends were trimmed by 4 bases and 0 bases, with 11 bases remaining between them. Germline V gene sequence: CDR1 SGHAT, CDR2 FQNNGV. The CDR3 is 15 amino acids. CDR3 sequence: CASSSPGLSTDTQYF. The CDR3 DNA sequence: TGTGCCAGCAGCTCCCCGGGACTTAGCACAGATACGCAGTATTTT.

This clonotype was picked up many times. The gene calls are TRBV28 and TRBJ1-6; 9 positions match TRBD1. CDR1 MDHEN and CDR2 SYDVKM come from the germline V gene. This CDR3 contains 15 residues. Trimming cost V 7 bases and J 5 bases; bases outside gene matches: 6. The CDR3 nucleotides are TGTGCCAGCAAGACGGGACAGGGCGATAATTCACCCCTCCACTTT. Translation gives CASKTGQGDNSPLHF.

In this sample, this clonotype turned up many times. This chain connects TRBV28 to TRBJ1-4; TRBD1 might be the D (6 bases). The CDR3 is 12 amino acids. CDR1 is MDHEN and CDR2 is SYDVKM in the germline V gene. With 5 bases removed from V and 8 bases from J, the gap between germline ends came to 9 bases. The CDR3 DNA reads as TGTGCCAGCAGTAAGGACAGCGAAAAACTGTTTTTT. Translation gives CASSKDSEKLFF.

This sequence joins TRBV27 and TRBJ1-6, with 7 bases lining up with TRBD1. CDR1 MNHEY and CDR2 SMNVEV come from the germline V gene (reference sequence). Unmatched junction bases numbered 8, after V lost 5 bases and J lost 7 bases. This CDR3 region has 15 residues. CDR3 protein: CASSTAGTDNSPLHF. CDR3 bases: TGTGCCAGCAGTACGGCCGGGACAGACAATTCACCCCTCCACTTT.

With respect to this clonotype: A read error may produce the germline difference seen at one junction end. This chain connects TRBV6-2 or TRBV6-3 to TRBJ2-5; 15 bases align to TRBD2. Germline V gene data show CDR1 as MNHEY and CDR2 as SVGEGT. This CDR3 region has 16 residues. The CDR3 loop is CASSWTSGRAGETQHF. DNA for the CDR3: TGTGCCAGCAGTTGGACTAGCGGGAGGGCCGGGGAGACCCAGCACTTC.

This clonotype appeared a few times. This chain uses TRBV6-9 with TRBJ1-3, with unresolved D. V was shortened by 3 bases and J by 3 bases, with 12 bases between the two germline ends. This CDR3 spans 15 amino acids. The germline V gene encodes CDR1 MNHGY and CDR2 SVAAGI. Here the CDR3 DNA reads TGTGCCAGCAGTTACGACCGAATCGGTGGAAACACCATATATTTT. This codes for CASSYDRIGGNTIYF.

On this clonotype: An end of the junction does not agree with germline; a read error may underlie this. The chain uses TRBV2 and TRBJ1-1; D unclear. CDR1 SNHLY and CDR2 FYNNEI come from the germline V gene. The CDR3 runs to 14 residues. In nucleotides, the CDR3 is TGTGCCGGCAGTGAAGTGGGCGGGAACACTGAAGCTTTCTTT. This translates into CAGSEVGGNTEAFF.

The J gene is TRBJ2-5, the V gene TRBV18; weak D call: TRBD1 (6 bases). Trimming took 2 bases from V and 3 from J, leaving 10 bases between them. Germline CDR1 is KGHSH and CDR2 is LQKENI. The CDR3 is 14 amino acids. CDR3 loop: CASSPDRNKETQYF. The CDR3 DNA reads TGTGCCAGCTCACCAGACAGGAATAAAGAGACCCAGTACTTC.

The J gene is TRBJ2-5, the V gene TRBV5-4; no reliable D call. The CDR3 covers 13 residues. Germline V gives CDR1 SGHNT, CDR2 YYREEE (reference sequence). With 2 bases removed from V and 0 bases from J, the gap between germline ends came to 5 bases. As DNA, the CDR3 is TGTGCCAGCAGCTTTGGCTACCAAGAGACCCAGTACTTC. Its translation is CASSFGYQETQYF.

About this clonotype: Just one base apart from a much larger clone, this may be a read error. The chain links TRBV10-3 to TRBJ2-5; the match to TRBD1 covers 9 bases. The germline gives CDR1 ENHRY, CDR2 SYGVKD. Trimming removed 4 bases from V and 5 bases from J; junction bases left unmatched: 5. The CDR3 is made up of 14 amino acids. In nucleotides, the CDR3 is TGTGCCATCAGTGGATCAGGGACAGGGGAGACCCAGTACTTC. Its translation: CAISGSGTGETQYF.

In regard to this clonotype: One base away lies a much larger clone, so this may be a sequencing read error. The chain links TRBV6-8 to TRBJ2-5; 8 nucleotides agree with TRBD1. From germline, CDR1 is MNHGY and CDR2 SAAAGT. This CDR3 has 15 amino acids. CDR3 region: CGSRPRPGGGETQYF. The CDR3 DNA reads as TGTGGCAGCCGACCGCGCCCAGGGGGCGGTGAGACCCAGTACTTC.

This clonotype was detected ten times or more. The chain combines TRBV5-1 with TRBJ2-7, with D possibly TRBD2 on 6 matching bases. Deletions cut 6 bases from V and 0 bases from J, with 19 bases between. Germline V gives CDR1 SGHRS, CDR2 YFSETQ. The CDR3 runs to 16 residues. CDR3 amino acids: CASMPSSGTRSYEQYF. DNA of the CDR3: TGCGCCAGCATGCCCTCGTCCGGGACTCGCTCCTACGAGCAGTACTTC.

This clonotype was found many times. The chain recombines TRBV6-4 with TRBJ2-7; 14 nucleotides agree with TRBD2. This CDR3 spans 14 amino acids. V lost 2 bases, J lost 6 bases, and 0 bases stayed unmatched. Germline V lookup: CDR1 MRHNA, CDR2 SNTAGT. CDR3: CASSDGTSGSEQYF. CDR3 bases: TGTGCCAGCAGTGACGGGACTAGCGGGAGCGAGCAGTACTTC.

The J gene is TRBJ1-2, the V gene TRBV7-9; TRBD1 agrees at 8 bases. In germline, CDR1 is SEHNR, CDR2 FQNEAQ (reference sequence). Trimming took 5 bases from V and 3 from J; bases not matched to a gene: 5. The CDR3 has 14 amino acids. The CDR3 here is CASSGTGGYYGYTF. CDR3 sequence (DNA): TGTGCCAGCAGCGGAACAGGGGGATACTATGGCTACACCTTC.

This clonotype was seen repeatedly, ten times or more. This chain uses TRBV28 with TRBJ1-6, with 11 bases identical to TRBD1. With V trimmed by 4 bases and J by 7 bases, 9 bases remained unmatched. The CDR3 spans 17 residues. Germline loops: CDR1 MDHEN, CDR2 SYDVKM. This CDR3 reads CASSSSDRGLLNSPLHF. The CDR3 nucleotides read TGTGCCAGCAGTTCCTCGGACAGGGGGCTACTAAATTCACCCCTCCACTTT.

This chain connects TRBV27 to TRBJ2-7; D is possibly TRBD1 or TRBD2 (5 bases each). In germline, CDR1 is MNHEY, CDR2 SMNVEV (reference sequence). The CDR3 loop spans 15 amino acids. The V and J ends lost 0 bases and 2 bases respectively, with 11 bases between them. CDR3 sequence (DNA): TGTGCCAGCAGTTTATCTGGGGGTGGGGCCTACGAGCAGTACTTC. Its translation: CASSLSGGGAYEQYF.

A few counts support this clonotype. The chain carries TRBV20-1 and TRBJ1-5; 8 positions agree with TRBD1. Trimming cost V 6 bases and J 1 base; bases outside gene matches: 11. The CDR3 consists of 16 residues. Looked up from germline, CDR1 is DFQATT and CDR2 is SNEGSKA (reference sequence). CDR3 amino acids: CSAKTPDRASNQPQHF. DNA of the CDR3: TGCAGTGCCAAAACACCGGACAGGGCAAGCAATCAGCCCCAGCATTTT.

This clonotype was picked up one time. The chain is built from TRBV2 and TRBJ1-2, with unresolved D. With 5 bases removed from V and 6 bases from J, the gap between germline ends came to 16 bases. This CDR3 has 14 amino acids. Germline CDR1 and CDR2: SNHLY and FYNNEI. CDR3 bases: TGTGCCAGCAGTCTAGACACAACTGGGGATGGCTACACCTTC. This gives the protein CASSLDTTGDGYTF.

The chain is built from TRBV25-1 and TRBJ1-5; weak D call: TRBD1 (5 bases). The ends were cut back, 4 bases at V and 1 base at J, with 17 bases in the middle. There are 17 residues in the CDR3. CDR1 and CDR2 from the germline V gene are MGHDK and SYGVNS. CDR3 in DNA: TGTGCCAGCAGTGGTGGGGGTACACTTGACAGCAATCAGCCCCAGCATTTT. The encoded protein is CASSGGGTLDSNQPQHF.

This clonotype turned up a few times. This sequence joins TRBV16 and TRBJ1-2; D is uncertain. The CDR3 extends over 14 amino acids. Germline loops: CDR1 KGHSY, CDR2 FQNENV. Trimming shortened V by 4 bases and J by 0 bases, and 9 bases separated the two germline ends. The CDR3 protein is CASSRVLTNYGYTF. The DNA for the CDR3 is TGTGCCAGCAGCCGGGTATTAACTAACTATGGCTACACCTTC.

The genes are TRBV11-2 and TRBJ1-3; the D gene is possibly TRBD1 (6 bases). The CDR3 totals 13 residues. V lost 4 bases to trimming and J lost 7 bases, with 11 bases between them. CDR1 is SGHAT, CDR2 FQNNGV, per germline. CDR3 nucleotide sequence: TGTGCCAGCAGCTCTCCCCAGGGGAACACCATATATTTT. Its translation is CASSSPQGNTIYF.

Comments on this clonotype: One end of the junction fails to match germline, which may point to a read error. V and J are TRBV20-1 and TRBJ2-5, with TRBD2 as a possible D gene (6 bases). Germline CDR1 reads DFQATT; CDR2 reads SNEGSKA (reference sequence). The CDR3 runs to 16 residues. CDR3: CRARPTGTVPLETQYF. The DNA of the CDR3 is TGCCGTGCTAGACCTACCGGGACTGTCCCGTTGGAGACCCAGTACTTC.

The V gene is TRBV7-3, the J gene TRBJ2-5, with 8 bases fitting TRBD2. V lost 2 bases and J lost 3; bases outside the gene matches: 5. This CDR3 contains 15 residues. Germline CDR1 SGHTA, CDR2 FQGTGA. The CDR3 protein is CASSLGAGAKETQYF. The CDR3 nucleotides are TGTGCCAGCAGCTTAGGAGCGGGAGCTAAAGAGACCCAGTACTTC. The full variable domain, with the rest looked up from reference TRBV7-3 and TRBJ2-5, is GAGVSQTPSNKVTEKGKYVELRCDPISGHTALYWYRQSLGQGPEFLIYFQGTGAADDSGLPNDRFFAVRPEGSVSTLKIQRTERGDSAVYLCASSLGAGAKETQYFGPGTRLLVL.

This clonotype turned up a few times. Mismatch with germline at one junction end may stem from a read error. DNA for the CDR3: TGTGCCAGCAGCTTAGCCCCAAGGGAGACCCAGTACTTC. It translates to CASSLAPRETQYF. V is TRBV5-1 and J is TRBJ2-5, with no clear D. This CDR3 is built from 13 residues. In germline, CDR1 is SGHRS, CDR2 YFSETQ.

This clonotype turned up a few times. The J gene is TRBJ1-5, the V gene TRBV10-3; D might be TRBD1 (5 bases). CDR1 is ENHRY, CDR2 SYGVKD, per germline. There are 14 residues in the CDR3. Trimming removed 8 bases at V and 3 bases at J, with 14 bases between. The DNA for the CDR3 is TGTGCCATCGGAGGGGCAGGGAACAATCAGCCCCAGCATTTT. This gives the protein CAIGGAGNNQPQHF.